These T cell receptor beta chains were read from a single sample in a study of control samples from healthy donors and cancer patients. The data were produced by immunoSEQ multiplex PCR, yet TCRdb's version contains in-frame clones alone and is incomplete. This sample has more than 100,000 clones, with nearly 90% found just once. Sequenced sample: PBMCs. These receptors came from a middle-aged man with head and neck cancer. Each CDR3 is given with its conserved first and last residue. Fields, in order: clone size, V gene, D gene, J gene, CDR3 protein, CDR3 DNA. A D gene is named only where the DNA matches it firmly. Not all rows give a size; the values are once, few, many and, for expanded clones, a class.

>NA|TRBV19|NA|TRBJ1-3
CASSPGHSITSGNTIYF
TGTGCCAGCAGCCCGGGACACAGCATTACCTCTGGAAACACCATATATTTT
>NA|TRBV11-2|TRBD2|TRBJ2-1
CASSLTSGGTAQFF
TGTGCCAGCAGTTTGACTAGCGGGGGGACCGCGCAGTTCTTC
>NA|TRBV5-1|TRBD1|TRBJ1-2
CASSFRDRNYGYTF
TGCGCCAGCAGCTTCCGGGACAGAAACTATGGCTACACCTTC
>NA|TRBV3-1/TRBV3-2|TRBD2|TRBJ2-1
CASSSGTSGRWDEQFF
TGTGCCAGCAGCTCGGGGACTAGCGGGAGGTGGGATGAGCAGTTCTTC
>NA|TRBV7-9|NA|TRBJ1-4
CASSLAGVDEKLFF
TGTGCCAGCAGCTTAGCAGGGGTGGATGAAAAACTGTTTTTT
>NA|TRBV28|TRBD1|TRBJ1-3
CASSEQGARGNTIYF
TGTGCCAGCAGCGAACAGGGGGCGCGGGGAAACACCATATATTTT
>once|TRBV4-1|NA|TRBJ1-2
CASSHGSTNYGYTF
TGCGCCAGCAGCCATGGTAGTACTAACTATGGCTACACCTTC
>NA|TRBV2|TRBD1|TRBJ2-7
CASRGTEYYEQYF
TGTGCCAGCAGGGGGACAGAATACTACGAGCAGTACTTC
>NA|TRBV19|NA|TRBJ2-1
CASSLLFESSYNEQFF
TGTGCCAGTAGTCTCTTATTCGAAAGCTCCTACAATGAGCAGTTCTTC
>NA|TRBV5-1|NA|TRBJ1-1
CASSFEGNTEAFF
TGCGCCAGCAGCTTCGAGGGGAACACTGAAGCTTTCTTT
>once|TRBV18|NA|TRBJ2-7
CASSPRGHEQYF
TGTGCCAGCTCCCCCCGGGGCCACGAGCAGTACTTC
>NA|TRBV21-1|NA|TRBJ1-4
CASSWAAGGTQKLFF
TGTGCCAGCAGCTGGGCCGCAGGGGGCACACAAAAACTGTTTTTT
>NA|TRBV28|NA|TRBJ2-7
CASSLLATSRNEQYF
TGTGCCAGCAGTTTATTGGCGACTTCTCGAAACGAGCAGTACTTC
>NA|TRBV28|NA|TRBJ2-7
CASSSGWILPYEQYF
TGTGCCAGCAGTTCGGGGTGGATCCTTCCCTACGAGCAGTACTTC
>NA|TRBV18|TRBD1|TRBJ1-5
CASSPMVGDSSNQPQHF
TGTGCCAGCTCACCTATGGTCGGGGACAGTAGCAATCAGCCCCAGCATTTT
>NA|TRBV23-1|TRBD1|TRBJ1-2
CASRPRDSFYGYTF
TGCGCCAGCAGACCCCGGGACAGCTTCTATGGCTACACCTTC
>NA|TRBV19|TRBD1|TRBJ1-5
CASSVQGISNQPQHF
TGTGCCAGTAGTGTACAGGGGATTAGCAATCAGCCCCAGCATTTT
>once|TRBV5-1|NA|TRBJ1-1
CASSSTSTLGTEAFF
TGCGCCAGCAGCTCCACTTCGACGCTCGGGACTGAAGCTTTCTTT
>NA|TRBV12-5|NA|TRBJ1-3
CASGLVQSYSGNTIYF
TGTGCTAGTGGTTTGGTACAGAGTTACTCTGGAAACACCATATATTTT
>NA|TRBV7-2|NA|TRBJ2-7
CASSLDGSYEQYF
TGTGCCAGCAGCTTAGACGGGTCCTACGAGCAGTACTTC
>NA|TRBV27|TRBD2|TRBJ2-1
CASSSPRAGEYNEQFF
TGTGCCAGCAGTTCCCCCAGAGCGGGAGAGTACAATGAGCAGTTCTTC
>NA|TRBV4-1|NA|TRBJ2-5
CASSEDRGSETQYF
TGCGCCAGCAGCGAAGATCGAGGATCGGAGACCCAGTACTTC
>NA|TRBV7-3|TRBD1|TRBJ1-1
CASSPSLAGGVAFF
TGTGCCAGCAGCCCCAGCTTGGCAGGGGGGGTGGCTTTCTTT
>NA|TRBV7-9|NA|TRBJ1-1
CASSLVQGLPNTEAFF
TGTGCCAGCAGCTTAGTACAGGGCCTACCGAACACTGAAGCTTTCTTT
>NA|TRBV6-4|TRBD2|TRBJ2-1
CATSGGAYNEQFF
TGTGCCACCAGCGGGGGAGCCTACAATGAGCAGTTCTTC
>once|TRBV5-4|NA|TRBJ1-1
CASSWGGSPEAFF
TGTGCCAGCAGCTGGGGAGGGAGCCCTGAAGCTTTCTTT
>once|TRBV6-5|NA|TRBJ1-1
CASSDRDFEAFF
TGTGCCAGCAGCGACCGGGATTTTGAAGCTTTCTTT
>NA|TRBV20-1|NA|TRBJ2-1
CSAGAHNEQFF
TGCAGTGCAGGGGCGCACAATGAGCAGTTCTTC
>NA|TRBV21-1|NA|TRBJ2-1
CASSNISREYNEQFF
TGTGCCAGCAGCAACATCTCCCGAGAGTACAATGAGCAGTTCTTC
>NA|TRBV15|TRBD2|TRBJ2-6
CATSSGEGSGANVLTF
TGTGCCACCAGCAGTGGGGAGGGCTCTGGGGCCAACGTCCTGACTTTC
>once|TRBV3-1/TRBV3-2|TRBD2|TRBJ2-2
CASSQVPSGSYLTGELFF
TGTGCCAGCAGCCAAGTCCCTAGCGGGAGTTACCTCACCGGGGAGCTGTTTTTT
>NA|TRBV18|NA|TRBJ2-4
CASSPRGSQENIQYF
TGTGCCAGCTCACCACGGGGTTCCCAGGAAAACATTCAGTACTTC
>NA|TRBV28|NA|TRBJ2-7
CASSSDSYEQYF
TGTGCCAGCAGTTCGGACTCCTACGAGCAGTACTTC
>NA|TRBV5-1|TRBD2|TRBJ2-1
CASSRTSGTYNEQFF
TGCGCCAGCAGCCGGACTAGCGGTACCTACAATGAGCAGTTCTTC
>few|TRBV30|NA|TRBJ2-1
CAWNPPQAVGQFF
TGTGCCTGGAATCCCCCCCAGGCCGTCGGGCAGTTCTTC
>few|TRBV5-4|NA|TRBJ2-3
CASSFGGASTDTQYF
TGTGCCAGCAGCTTTGGGGGTGCTAGCACAGATACGCAGTATTTT
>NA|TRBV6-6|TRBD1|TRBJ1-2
CASSYGTGGGYGYTF
TGTGCCAGCAGTTACGGGACAGGGGGAGGCTATGGCTACACCTTC
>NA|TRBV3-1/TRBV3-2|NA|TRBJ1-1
CASSQEGRNTEAFF
TGTGCCAGCAGCCAAGAAGGGAGGAACACTGAAGCTTTCTTT
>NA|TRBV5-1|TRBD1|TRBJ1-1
CASSLSRGEAFF
TGCGCCAGCAGCTTGTCCAGGGGGGAAGCTTTCTTT
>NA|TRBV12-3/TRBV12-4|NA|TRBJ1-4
CASSLTNEEKLFF
TGTGCCAGCAGTCTGACTAACGAGGAAAAACTGTTTTTT
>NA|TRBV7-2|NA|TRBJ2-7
CASRVASSYEQYF
TGTGCCAGCAGGGTGGCTAGCTCCTACGAGCAGTACTTC
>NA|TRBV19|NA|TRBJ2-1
CASSMSWGGQNEQFF
TGTGCCAGTAGTATGTCTTGGGGGGGGCAAAATGAGCAGTTCTTC
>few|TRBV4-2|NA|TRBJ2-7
CASSQGEMREQYF
TGTGCCAGCAGCCAAGGAGAGATGCGCGAGCAGTACTTC
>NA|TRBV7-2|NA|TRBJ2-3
CASRSSWADTQYF
TGTGCCAGCAGGTCCTCTTGGGCAGATACGCAGTATTTT
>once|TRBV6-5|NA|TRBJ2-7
CASTTETYEQYF
TGTGCCAGCACGACAGAGACCTACGAGCAGTACTTC